This T cell receptor beta chain was identified in a study of cytomegalovirus exposure and HLA in healthy donors. Notes on the study in general: The study put about 180 TCR beta chains on its list as cytomegalovirus-associated.

Note on this clone: The antigen is undetermined.

Using immunoSEQ multiplex PCR, the repertoire was profiled, and TCRdb retains in-frame clones only, with some absent. This table holds under 200,000 clones, about 90% found once. This sequence was found in a woman in her late teens or twenties in good health and CMV-seropositive. Sequencing was done on a sample of PBMCs.

For the CDR3, the DNA is TGCGCCAGCAGCTGGTCTAGCGGGCGCAATGAGCAGTTCTTC. Translation gives CASSWSSGRNEQFF. The chain is built from TRBV5-1 and TRBJ2-1; 8 nucleotides agree with TRBD2. With V trimmed by 3 bases and J by 6 bases, 5 bases remained unmatched. The CDR3 extends over 14 amino acids. Per the germline V gene, CDR1 is SGHRS and CDR2 is YFSETQ.